The rows below give T cell receptor beta chains drawn from one sample of a study of T cell changes during pregnancy in multiple sclerosis. Data came from immunoSEQ multiplex PCR; TCRdb stores just in-frame clones and leaves some out. The sample shows 100,000 or so clones, 75% to 95% of them seen only once. Sequences were derived from peripheral blood, sampled in the second trimester of pregnancy. Source of these receptors: a female donor with multiple sclerosis, enrolled in a pregnancy study. Both conserved end residues are part of each CDR3. D genes are given only for firm matches. Clone size appears in some rows only: once, few, many, or a class for an expanded clone.

j_call clone_size v_call d_call cdr3_aa cdr3_nt
TRBJ2-7 - TRBV28 TRBD2 CASGLAGAIDEQYF TGTGCCAGCGGACTAGCGGGAGCTATCGACGAGCAGTACTTC
TRBJ2-5 - TRBV9 - CASSVGVREETQYF TGTGCCAGCAGCGTAGGAGTCCGTGAAGAGACCCAGTACTTC
TRBJ1-5 - TRBV27 - CASSPKKTGNSNQPQHF TGTGCCAGCAGTCCTAAAAAAACAGGCAATAGCAATCAGCCCCAGCATTTT
TRBJ2-7 - TRBV11-1 TRBD2 CASSLTSGRDEQYF TGTGCCAGCAGCTTGACTAGCGGGAGAGACGAGCAGTACTTC
TRBJ1-2 once TRBV27 - CASSSGLPYGYTF TGTGCCAGCAGCTCGGGACTGCCGTATGGCTACACCTTC
TRBJ2-2 - TRBV18 - CASSPSGKTNTGELFF TGTGCCAGCTCACCCTCGGGTAAAACGAACACCGGGGAGCTGTTTTTT
TRBJ2-5 - TRBV5-1 - CASSVTGLKETQYF TGCGCCAGCAGCGTGACAGGCCTAAAAGAGACCCAGTACTTC
TRBJ2-7 - TRBV9 - CASSVDGRAAVEQYF TGTGCCAGCAGCGTAGATGGCAGGGCCGCGGTAGAGCAGTACTTC
TRBJ1-4 - TRBV5-6 - CASSYDLATNEKLFF TGTGCCAGCAGCTACGACCTAGCAACTAATGAAAAACTGTTTTTT
TRBJ2-6 - TRBV5-5 TRBD1 CASSPYEGAGGANVLTF TGTGCCAGCAGCCCATACGAGGGGGCAGGTGGGGCCAACGTCCTGACTTTC
TRBJ1-2 - TRBV5-1 - CASSRTELGMGYTF TGCGCCAGCAGCCGGACGGAACTCGGGATGGGCTACACCTTC
TRBJ2-5 - TRBV4-2 - CASSPLWRGWETQYF TGTGCCAGCAGCCCCCTATGGCGGGGATGGGAGACCCAGTACTTC
TRBJ1-4 once TRBV2 TRBD1 CATELRGQGAGIRIF TGTGCCACCGAGCTGCGGGGACAGGGGGCAGGGATCCGGATTTTT
TRBJ2-7 - TRBV4-1 - CASSQELRGREQYF TGCGCCAGCAGCCAAGAGCTCAGGGGCCGGGAGCAGTACTTC
TRBJ1-4 - TRBV10-3 TRBD1 CANTQGGNEKLFF TGTGCCAACACCCAGGGGGGTAATGAAAAACTGTTTTTT
TRBJ2-1 - TRBV7-3 TRBD2 CASSLGLDYNEQFF TGTGCCAGCAGCTTAGGACTAGACTACAATGAGCAGTTCTTC
TRBJ2-2 - TRBV14 TRBD1 CASSQPGGGELFF TGTGCCAGCAGCCAACCAGGGGGAGGGGAGCTGTTTTTT
TRBJ1-5 - TRBV28 TRBD1 CASSKDRAGNQPQHF TGTGCCAGCAGTAAAGACAGGGCGGGAAATCAGCCCCAGCATTTT
TRBJ2-5 - TRBV6-5 - CASSPYRKETQYF TGTGCCAGCAGCCCCTATAGAAAAGAGACCCAGTACTTC
TRBJ2-4 - TRBV14 - CASSQGLKNIQYF TGTGCCAGCAGCCAAGGTCTTAAAAACATTCAGTACTTC
TRBJ1-2 - TRBV4-1 TRBD1 CASTEGQGITNYGYTF TGCGCCAGCACGGAGGGACAGGGTATAACGAACTATGGCTACACCTTC
TRBJ1-5 - TRBV28 TRBD1 CASSTTLRGPGNQPQHF TGTGCCAGCAGTACAACTCTCAGGGGGCCGGGCAATCAGCCCCAGCATTTT
TRBJ2-5 - TRBV19 - CASKGGPPRETQYF TGTGCCAGTAAGGGGGGGCCTCCGCGGGAGACCCAGTACTTC
TRBJ2-7 - TRBV29-1 - CSGTTPLNEQYF TGCAGCGGAACTACCCCGCTAAACGAGCAGTACTTC
TRBJ2-7 - TRBV28 - CASSYNYEQYF TGTGCCAGCAGTTACAACTACGAGCAGTACTTC
TRBJ1-2 many TRBV6-5 - CASREDAYGYTF TGTGCCAGCAGGGAGGACGCTTATGGCTACACCTTC
TRBJ2-4 - TRBV4-2 - CASSQVLAAKNIQYF TGTGCCAGCAGCCAAGTCCTAGCTGCCAAAAACATTCAGTACTTC
TRBJ2-1 - TRBV7-9 TRBD2 CATTRSGRDNEQFF TGTGCCACCACACGTAGCGGGAGGGACAATGAGCAGTTCTTC
TRBJ1-5 - TRBV6-1 - CASSGLWSISQHF TGTGCCAGCAGCGGACTCTGGTCGATATCCCAGCATTTT
TRBJ2-7 once TRBV2 - CASSEAQRLDYEQYF TGTGCCAGCAGTGAAGCGCAGCGATTGGACTACGAGCAGTACTTC
TRBJ1-4 few TRBV2 - CASSEARRSLFF TGTGCCAGCAGTGAAGCGCGCCGGTCGCTGTTTTTT
TRBJ1-2 - TRBV28 TRBD1 CASSLGTANYGYTF TGTGCCAGCAGTTTAGGGACAGCTAACTATGGCTACACCTTC
TRBJ2-2 - TRBV19 - CASSTGYHTGELFF TGTGCCAGTAGCACAGGGTATCACACCGGGGAGCTGTTTTTT
TRBJ2-7 - TRBV2 - CASSDPLWDIVSLVHDEQYF TGTGCCAGCAGTGACCCCTTATGGGACATTGTATCCCTTGTACACGACGAGCAGTACTTC
TRBJ2-3 - TRBV18 - CASSRTGLSTDTQYF TGTGCCAGCTCACGGACTGGGTTAAGCACAGATACGCAGTATTTT
TRBJ2-1 many TRBV30 TRBD1 CAWSVGTGRMDEQFF TGTGCCTGGAGTGTCGGGACAGGGCGGATGGATGAGCAGTTCTTC
TRBJ2-5 - TRBV28 - CASSSYQGLGQETQYF TGTGCCAGCAGTTCTTACCAGGGGCTAGGGCAAGAGACCCAGTACTTC
TRBJ2-7 - TRBV28 - CASSPPGGYEQYF TGTGCCAGCAGTCCTCCCGGGGGCTACGAGCAGTACTTC
TRBJ1-4 - TRBV29-1 TRBD1 CSARQGAAANEKLFF TGCAGCGCAAGACAGGGGGCCGCAGCTAATGAAAAACTGTTTTTT
TRBJ2-5 - TRBV18 - CASSPLAQYF TGTGCCAGCTCACCCCTCGCCCAGTACTTC
TRBJ2-5 - TRBV5-6 - CASTPRRSTWRETQYF TGTGCCAGCACCCCGAGACGCTCGACGTGGAGGGAGACCCAGTACTTC
TRBJ1-5 - TRBV7-2 TRBD1 CASSLWTGFNSNQPQHF TGTGCCAGCAGCTTATGGACAGGGTTTAATAGCAATCAGCCCCAGCATTTT
TRBJ2-7 - TRBV7-2 TRBD2 CASSIDGLAGPVEQYF TGTGCCAGCAGCATCGACGGACTAGCGGGCCCCGTTGAGCAGTACTTC
TRBJ1-2 once TRBV28 TRBD1 CASSLDRVTGYTF TGTGCCAGCAGTTTGGACAGGGTGACCGGCTACACCTTC
TRBJ2-7 - TRBV7-7 TRBD1 CASSNLGQTYEQYF TGTGCTAGCAGCAACTTGGGACAGACCTACGAGCAGTACTTC
TRBJ2-7 once TRBV2 - CASSEDRNEQYF TGTGCCAGCAGTGAGGACAGAAACGAGCAGTACTTC
TRBJ2-1 once TRBV19 TRBD1 CASSVQGAYNEQFF TGTGCCAGTAGTGTCCAGGGGGCCTACAATGAGCAGTTCTTC
TRBJ1-5 - TRBV19 - CASSVTGPNQPQHF TGTGCCAGTAGTGTGACAGGTCCGAATCAGCCCCAGCATTTT
TRBJ2-1 once TRBV6-6 TRBD2 CASKAGGTNEQFF TGTGCCAGCAAGGCGGGAGGGACAAATGAGCAGTTCTTC
TRBJ2-7 - TRBV6-6 - CASSYLITSYEQYF TGTGCCAGCAGTTACCTGATAACTAGCTACGAGCAGTACTTC
TRBJ1-2 - TRBV6-4 TRBD1 CASSDGTGNGYTF TGTGCCAGCAGTGACGGGACAGGGAATGGCTACACCTTC
TRBJ2-2 - TRBV2 - CASSRGGELFF TGTGCCAGCAGTAGAGGGGGGGAGCTGTTTTTT
TRBJ2-2 - TRBV6-6 TRBD2 CASSGTSGHTGELFF TGTGCCAGCAGCGGGACTAGCGGGCACACCGGGGAGCTGTTTTTT
TRBJ2-5 - TRBV9 TRBD1 CASSTWTGGRETQYF TGTGCCAGCAGCACCTGGACAGGGGGTAGAGAGACCCAGTACTTC
TRBJ1-1 - TRBV10-3 - CAISEPGTQAFF TGTGCCATCAGTGAGCCCGGGACTCAAGCTTTCTTT
TRBJ1-2 - TRBV7-9 - CASSSNTF TGTGCCAGCAGCTCCAACACCTTC
TRBJ1-5 - TRBV30 - CAWSLGDHQPQHF TGTGCCTGGAGTTTAGGGGATCATCAGCCCCAGCATTTT